A selection of T cell receptor beta chains follows, all from one sample in a study of vaccination and CD4 T cells after COVID-19. Their antigens remain unidentified. Using its own MiXCR run on the PCR reads, TCRdb lists one record per CDR3 protein. The sample lists about 7,000 distinct CDR3 sequences, 55% to 75% occurring once. Sequenced material: CD4+ T cells from blood, cultured in vitro. The origin of the receptors is a human donor who had recovered from COVID-19. CDR3s include the opening cysteine and the closing phenylalanine or tryptophan. Each record gives: V gene, D gene, J gene, clone size, CDR3 protein, CDR3 DNA. D genes are given only for firm matches. For some rows the clone size is stated as once, few or many, or as a class when expanded; others skip it.

TRBV7-2	TRBD2	TRBJ2-7	-	CASSRLAGNSYEQYF	TGTGCCAGCAGCCGACTAGCGGGGAACTCCTACGAGCAGTACTTC
TRBV20-1	-	TRBJ2-7	few	CSARGHFYEQYF	TGCAGTGCTCGAGGACACTTCTACGAGCAGTACTTC
TRBV6-4	-	TRBJ1-5	-	CASTSGGSNQPQHF	TGTGCCAGCACCTCGGGGGGTAGCAATCAGCCCCAGCATTTT
TRBV6-1	-	TRBJ1-1	few	CASVGHQTGNTEAFF	TGTGCCAGCGTAGGCCACCAGACAGGGAACACTGAAGCTTTCTTT
TRBV28	TRBD1	TRBJ1-2	-	CASSSGQGVGYTF	TGTGCCAGCAGTTCGGGACAGGGTGTTGGCTACACCTTC
TRBV5-4	-	TRBJ1-6	-	CASSLISDVLSPLHF	TGTGCCAGCAGCTTAATTTCGGATGTACTTTCACCCCTCCACTTT
TRBV7-2	TRBD2	TRBJ2-7	-	CASSPGLAGLEQYF	TGTGCCAGCAGCCCTGGACTAGCGGGTCTCGAGCAGTACTTC
TRBV6-5	TRBD2	TRBJ2-5	-	CASSYQLAGAQETQYF	TGTGCCAGCAGCTACCAACTAGCGGGGGCCCAAGAGACCCAGTACTTC
TRBV20-1	-	TRBJ1-1	-	CSAPRAVEAEAFF	TGCAGTGCCCCTCGGGCAGTTGAGGCTGAAGCTTTCTTT
TRBV6-2/TRBV6-3	TRBD1	TRBJ2-1	-	CASSGQGAYNEQFF	TGTGCCAGCAGCGGACAGGGGGCCTACAATGAGCAGTTCTTC
TRBV7-6	-	TRBJ1-2	few	CASSFGRAGGYTF	TGTGCCAGCAGCTTCGGCCGGGCGGGTGGCTACACCTTC
TRBV6-2/TRBV6-3	TRBD1	TRBJ1-2	-	CASRTDRTAPGPNFNYGYTF	TGTGCCAGCAGAACGGACAGGACAGCCCCGGGGCCCAACTTCAACTATGGCTACACCTTC
TRBV7-9	TRBD2	TRBJ2-1	-	CASRQGVAGGQGDEQFF	TGTGCCAGCAGACAAGGGGTAGCGGGGGGTCAAGGGGATGAGCAGTTCTTC
TRBV6-1	-	TRBJ1-2	few	CASTKQGYGYTF	TGTGCCAGCACCAAACAGGGCTATGGCTACACCTTC
TRBV7-2	-	TRBJ1-2	-	CASSTRSYGYTF	TGTGCCAGCAGCACGAGAAGTTATGGCTACACCTTC
TRBV2	-	TRBJ1-5	-	CAGAQGMEQPQHF	TGTGCCGGGGCCCAGGGGATGGAACAGCCCCAGCATTTT
TRBV7-2	-	TRBJ1-3	-	CASSPRGGAGNTIYF	TGTGCCAGCAGCCCACGGGGGGGGGCTGGAAACACCATATATTTT
TRBV20-1	TRBD2	TRBJ2-3	-	CSASGGITDTQYF	TGCAGTGCTAGCGGGGGGATCACAGATACGCAGTATTTT
TRBV20-1	TRBD2	TRBJ2-5	few	CSASGNQETQYF	TGCAGCGCCAGCGGGAACCAAGAGACCCAGTACTTC
TRBV6-2/TRBV6-3	-	TRBJ2-5	-	CASSPGGRTQYF	TGTGCCAGCAGCCCCGGTGGCCGGACCCAGTACTTC
TRBV7-2	TRBD1	TRBJ1-4	-	CASSQNRGGEKLFF	TGTGCCAGCAGCCAAAACAGGGGTGGTGAAAAACTGTTTTTT
TRBV11-3	-	TRBJ2-7	-	CASSLVGVINEQYF	TGTGCCAGCAGCTTAGTAGGGGTCATTAACGAGCAGTACTTC
TRBV7-2	-	TRBJ2-7	-	CASSRIAYLGGGEQYF	TGTGCCAGCAGCCGAATAGCCTACCTGGGGGGTGGGGAGCAGTACTTC
TRBV20-1	-	TRBJ2-5	-	CSARIPGSSVRETQYF	TGCAGTGCTAGAATCCCTGGATCTAGCGTAAGAGAGACCCAGTACTTC
TRBV6-2/TRBV6-3	-	TRBJ2-3	-	CASRTPDNPDTDTQYF	TGTGCCAGCAGAACCCCCGACAACCCAGACACAGATACGCAGTATTTT
TRBV6-1	-	TRBJ1-2	-	CASSVQTNTNYGYTF	TGTGCCAGCAGTGTCCAGACAAATACCAACTATGGCTACACCTTC
TRBV24-1	TRBD1	TRBJ2-5	-	CATSDFGTAQYF	TGTGCCACCAGTGATTTTGGGACAGCCCAGTACTTC
TRBV21-1	-	TRBJ1-5	-	CASGVGAPSQPQHF	TGTGCCAGCGGGGTTGGGGCGCCTAGTCAGCCCCAGCATTTT